A selection of T cell receptor beta chains follows, all from one sample in a study of OX40 agonist ivuxolimab in advanced cancers. TCRdb's copy holds only in-frame clones and misses some; the assay was immunoSEQ multiplex PCR. The table includes fewer than 70,000 clones, around 93% detected once. The sample here was CD4+ or CD8+ T cells sorted from blood, taken in a trial of the OX40 agonist ivuxolimab. These TCRs come from an adult with an advanced solid tumor such as melanoma, head and neck, liver or kidney cancer. Each CDR3 is given with its conserved first and last residue.

j_gene,v_gene,CDR3aa
TRBJ2-3,TRBV4-3,CASSQDHPGQITDTQYF
TRBJ1-2,TRBV11-2,CASSLGTGHGYTF
TRBJ1-1,TRBV6-6,CASSPLYAKTEAFF
TRBJ2-3,TRBV7-9,CASSSSGGSTDTQYF
TRBJ2-5,TRBV27,CASSPPGLAVPETQYF
TRBJ2-1,TRBV28,CASRENSGRGYNEQFF
TRBJ2-7,TRBV4-1,CASSQTVAYEQYF
TRBJ2-5,TRBV4-2,CASSQGTSGRQETQYF
TRBJ2-3,TRBV19,CASRIMGDTDTQYF
TRBJ1-1,TRBV5-1,CASSFGVNTDNTEAFF
TRBJ2-3,TRBV12-5,CASGWGQGTDTQYF
TRBJ1-1,TRBV29-1,CSVEDRMNTEAFF
TRBJ1-6,TRBV7-9,CASSLAQGMDSPLHF
TRBJ2-1,TRBV27,CASMAGQAINEQFF
TRBJ2-1,TRBV30,CAWSVLTVNEQFF
TRBJ1-5,TRBV4-3,CASSQSFGGPSWVPQHF
TRBJ2-7,TRBV27,CASSLTGGAYEQYF
TRBJ2-1,TRBV9,CASSVGLESRNEQFF
TRBJ2-7,TRBV2,CASSEVGAGIYEQYF
TRBJ2-7,TRBV27,CASSLRTQLWYEQYF
TRBJ2-1,TRBV27,CASSVAGGHNEQFF
TRBJ1-5,TRBV4-1,CASSQGSVGNQPQHF
TRBJ2-3,TRBV6-4,CASSAEPGSTDTQYF
TRBJ1-1,TRBV5-1,CASSLESPNTEAFF
TRBJ2-3,TRBV7-9,CASSLSAGLTDTQYF